This entry lists 5 T cell receptor beta chains sequenced from one sample in a study of cytomegalovirus exposure and HLA in healthy donors (dated by TCRdb to 2016 to 2017). Libraries were built with the immunoSEQ multiplex PCR assay. For the multiplex PCR, a mixture combining 60 forward primers for TCR Vbeta segments and 13 reverse primers for TCR Jbeta segments was used. TCRdb's version of the immuneACCESS table is confined to in-frame rearrangements and falls short of the full clone set. An unresolved V gene accounts for under half of the shortfall where checked; the remainder is of unknown origin. Recorded for this sample are 100,000 to 150,000 clones; around nine tenths of them occurred a single time. The ten largest make up around 5.5% of the sample. The material sequenced was PBMCs. Receptor source: a woman aged 25-40 years in good health and CMV-seronegative.

The chain joins TRBV5-1 to TRBJ2-7; 7 bases are a match to TRBD2. V lost 1 base to trimming and J lost 5 bases; unmatched junction nucleotides: 9. The CDR3 spans 15 residues. Germline assignment: CDR1 SGHRS and CDR2 YFSETQ. CDR3 nucleotide sequence: TGCGCCAGCAGCTTGTTTTGGCGGGAGCTCGACGAGCAGTACTTC. Translating gives CASSLFWRELDEQYF. Combining the CDR3 with reference TRBV5-1 and TRBJ2-7 gives the whole variable domain KAGVTQTPRYLIKTRGQQVTLSCSPISGHRSVSWYQQTPGQGLQFLFEYFSETQRNKGNFPGRFSGRQFSNSRSEMNVSTLELGDSALYLCASSLFWRELDEQYFGPGTRLTVT.

The genes are TRBV7-2 and TRBJ2-3; 10 bases fit TRBD1. This CDR3 is 16 amino acids long. V gave up 5 bases and J gave up 10 bases; unmatched junction bases: 15. In germline, CDR1 is SGHTA, CDR2 FQGNSA. The CDR3 region is CASSAQPGQGYLPQYF. Here the CDR3 DNA reads TGTGCCAGCAGCGCTCAACCGGGACAGGGGTACCTTCCGCAGTATTTT.

This sequence joins TRBV27 and TRBJ1-1, with TRBD1 matching 8 bases. The CDR3 totals 15 residues. Trimming cost V 5 bases and J 3 bases; bases outside gene matches: 8. CDR1 is MNHEY, CDR2 SMNVEV, per germline (reference sequence). CDR3 sequence (DNA): TGTGCCAGCAGTCCTCAGACAGGGGCGCACACTGAAGCTTTCTTT. This translates into CASSPQTGAHTEAFF.

This sequence joins TRBV2 and TRBJ1-5; possible D gene TRBD1, 6 bases. This CDR3 has 14 residues. Trimming pared 7 bases from V and 7 bases from J, leaving 17 bases between. Germline CDR1 reads SNHLY; CDR2 reads FYNNEI. CDR3 protein: CASTLGEGGQPQHF. The CDR3, as DNA: TGTGCCAGCACCTTGGGGGAGGGGGGCCAGCCCCAGCATTTT.

The rearrangement links TRBV27 to TRBJ2-1; 11 bases line up with TRBD1. V was clipped by 4 bases and J by 4 bases; unmatched bases: 3. Germline V gene data show CDR1 as MNHEY and CDR2 as SMNVEV (reference sequence). The CDR3 contains 15 residues. This CDR3 is CASSSGTGGYNEQFF. The CDR3 DNA reads as TGTGCCAGCAGTTCAGGGACAGGGGGATACAATGAGCAGTTCTTC.